This T cell receptor beta chain was recorded in a study of T cell responses to AZD1222 COVID-19 vaccine. Overall study findings and caveats: Scientists sampled the repertoires only once the peak T cell response had passed. Increased Spike-specific TCR breadth and depth were observed after two AZD1222 doses.

In germline, CDR1 is MDHEN, CDR2 SYDVKM. The V and J ends lost 3 bases and 6 bases respectively, with 9 bases between them. This CDR3 has 13 residues. This clone was seen just once. Its matching antigen is unknown. Assay used: immunoSEQ multiplex PCR; TCRdb lists only in-frame clones, some missing. Here the sample spans 53,000 or so clones, 80% to 90% being singletons. The rearrangement links TRBV28 to TRBJ1-5; D unclear. Specimen: peripheral blood, collected 28 days after the second AZD1222 dose. The TCR originated in an adult who received the AZD1222 COVID-19 vaccine. DNA of the CDR3: TGTGCCAGCAGTTTGATGACGTTTCAGCCCCAGCATTTT. It encodes CASSLMTFQPQHF.